This TCR beta chain was documented in a study of a mutant IDH1 vaccine in newly diagnosed glioma (dated by TCRdb to the early 2020s). In terms of the full investigation: Patients received eight vaccinations in weeks 1, 3, 5, 7, 11, 15, 19 and 23, corresponding to visits V03 through V10. Before enrollment, patients had received standard therapy of radiotherapy alone, temozolomide alone, or radiochemotherapy with temozolomide; most received the combination. Peripheral blood was collected at six visits: V03 (baseline), V05, V07, V10, V12 and V13. Vaccination began 4-6 weeks after radiotherapy alone, or alongside temozolomide cycles in the chemotherapy-containing groups. The approximately 32 treated patients were around 60% male and about 40% female, with a mean age of about 43 years. Longitudinal TCRB deep sequencing was done for 25 treated patients, wherever samples were available for exploratory analyses. Overall study outcomes, separate from this receptor: Vaccine-induced immune responses across multiple MHC alleles were detected in 85% to 95% of patients. According to the authors, sample limitations meant that analyses of patient blood samples could not be reproduced. No apparent relationship was observed between pseudoprogression and alterations in the top peripheral T cell clonotypes detected by TCRB sequencing. Selection of PBMC samples for TCRB deep sequencing was based on availability.

The library relied on the immunoSEQ multiplex PCR assay. The hsTCRB Kit was used according to the manufacturer's protocol to amplify rearranged TCR beta chain sequences. TCRB libraries were sequenced on an Illumina MiSeq. The paper's data handling went like this. Demultiplexing, trimming and gene mapping were performed with the kit vendor's proprietary platform. TCRdb carries this immuneACCESS record with in-frame sequences only. Its versions omit some clonotypes, under half of them owing to an unresolved V gene in the studies checked, with the rest unexplained. The V and J calls and clone size were taken over from that table, and D and trimming were inferred from the DNA. The sample contains approximately 38,000 clones, 80% to 90% of them found a single time. About 1.5% of the sample is taken by the ten largest. The time point label, as the study defines it: week 5, during vaccination. A 20-mer mutant IDH1 peptide at 300 micrograms in Montanide made up each vaccine dose, which was injected subcutaneously together with topical imiquimod. Newly diagnosed WHO grade 3 or 4 IDH1-mutant astrocytomas showing loss of nuclear ATRX were present in the donors. The samples were drawn from NOA16, a multicentre, single-arm, open-label phase I trial in Germany that tested a mutant IDH1 peptide vaccine in humans for the first time. Genomic DNA for TCRB sequencing was extracted from EDTA blood using the DNeasy Blood and Tissue Kit.

This clone was found a few times. This clone's antigen is unknown. No base quality information exists; no much larger clone differs at one position. This sequence was found in a man in his forties or fifties with glioma. This specimen consisted of PBMCs, obtained from a glioma patient whose treatment included an IDH1 peptide vaccine.

CDR3 sequence: CASSLGGGPNQPQHF. The DNA sequence is given as TGTGCCAGCTCCCTAGGCGGGGGCCCCAATCAGCCCCAGCATTTT. The chain is assembled from TRBV9 and TRBJ1-5, with a weak D call of TRBD1 (6 bases match). From the germline V gene, CDR1 is SGDLS and CDR2 is YYNGEE. The CDR3 runs 15 amino acids, cysteine and phenylalanine included. The only DNA kept is the CDR3, 45 bases in frame from the first base. Trimming at the junction amounts to 7 bases on V and 3 bases on J, and the germline ends lie 17 bases apart.